This TCR beta chain was captured by sequencing in a study of response to subunit inactivated influenza vaccine. Each CDR3 protein gets one entry after TCRdb re-called the RT-PCR reads with MiXCR. The sample contains hundreds of thousands of distinct CDR3 sequences, 21% of which appear only once. Looked up from germline, CDR1 is SGHAT and CDR2 is FQNNGV. This CDR3 has 14 amino acids. Trimming removed 4 bases from V and 3 bases from J; junction bases left unmatched: 4. The sequenced sample was PBMCs from blood, obtained 21 months after vaccination. This clonotype originated in a man between 50 and 75 years old who received an inactivated influenza vaccine. The V call is TRBV11-2, the J call TRBJ2-7, with TRBD2 matching over 9 bases. The CDR3 protein is CASSSPREGYEQYF. DNA of the CDR3: TGTGCCAGCAGCTCTCCGCGGGAGGGCTACGAGCAGTACTTC.